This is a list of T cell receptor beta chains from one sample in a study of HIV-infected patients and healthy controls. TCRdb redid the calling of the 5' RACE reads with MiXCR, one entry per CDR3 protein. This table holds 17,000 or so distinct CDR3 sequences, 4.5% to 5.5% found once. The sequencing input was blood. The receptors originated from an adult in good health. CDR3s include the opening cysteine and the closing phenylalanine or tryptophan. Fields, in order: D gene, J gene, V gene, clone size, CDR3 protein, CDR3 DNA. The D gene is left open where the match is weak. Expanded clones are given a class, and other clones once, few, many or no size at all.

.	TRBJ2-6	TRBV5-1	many	CASSLVITGANVLTF	TGCGCCAGCAGCTTGGTGATAACTGGGGCCAACGTCCTGACTTTC
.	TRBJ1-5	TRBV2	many	CASMNSNQPQHF	TGTGCCAGCATGAATAGCAATCAGCCCCAGCATTTT
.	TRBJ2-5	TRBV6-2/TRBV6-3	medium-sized	CASRQPGQETQYF	TGTGCCAGCAGACAACCGGGCCAAGAGACCCAGTACTTC
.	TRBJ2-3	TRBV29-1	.	CSVGKGSASTDTQYF	TGCAGCGTTGGGAAGGGAAGTGCTAGCACAGATACGCAGTATTTT
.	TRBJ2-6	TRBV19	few	CASSIGGTGANVLTF	TGTGCCAGTAGTATAGGGGGAACAGGGGCCAACGTCCTGACTTTC
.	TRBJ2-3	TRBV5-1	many	CASSLDLPDTQYF	TGCGCCAGCAGCTTGGATCTCCCAGATACGCAGTATTTT
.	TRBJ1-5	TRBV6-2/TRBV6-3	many	CASSYSGTRRHF	TGTGCCAGCAGTTACTCGGGGACACGAAGGCATTTT
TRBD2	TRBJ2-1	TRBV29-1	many	CSVEFSRGGAGNEQFF	TGCAGCGTTGAATTCTCCCGGGGGGGCGCAGGCAATGAGCAGTTCTTC
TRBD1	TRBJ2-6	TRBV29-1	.	CSVEDRTGDGANVLTF	TGCAGCGTTGAAGATAGAACAGGGGATGGGGCCAACGTCCTGACTTTC
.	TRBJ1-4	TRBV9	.	CASSSEDRLWGEKLFF	TGTGCCAGCAGCTCCGAAGACAGGCTGTGGGGTGAAAAACTGTTTTTT
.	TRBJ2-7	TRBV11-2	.	CASSSLGGRYEQYF	TGTGCCAGCAGCTCACTGGGGGGGCGCTACGAGCAGTACTTC
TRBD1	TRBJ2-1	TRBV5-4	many	CASSSTGTGLRLPAWGEQFF	TGTGCCAGCAGTTCCACCGGGACAGGCCTCAGGTTGCCTGCTTGGGGTGAGCAGTTCTTC
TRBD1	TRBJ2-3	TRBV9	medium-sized	CASSVDPGQGRADTQYF	TGTGCCAGCAGCGTAGATCCGGGACAGGGGAGGGCAGATACGCAGTATTTT
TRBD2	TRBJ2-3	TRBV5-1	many	CASSHPRVAGLEMDTQYF	TGCGCCAGCAGCCACCCGAGGGTAGCGGGGCTCGAAATGGATACGCAGTATTTT
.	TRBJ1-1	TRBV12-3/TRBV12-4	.	CASSSVPPAFF	TGTGCCAGCAGTTCGGTACCCCCGGCTTTCTTT
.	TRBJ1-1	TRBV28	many	CASGTDGDTEAFF	TGTGCCAGCGGGACGGATGGAGACACTGAAGCTTTCTTT
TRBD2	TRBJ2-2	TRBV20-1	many	CSARASPGRGDTGELFF	TGCAGTGCTAGAGCCTCACCAGGGCGGGGGGACACCGGGGAGCTGTTTTTT
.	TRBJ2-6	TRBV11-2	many	CASSLDRAGANVLTF	TGTGCCAGCAGCTTAGACAGGGCTGGGGCCAACGTCCTGACTTTC
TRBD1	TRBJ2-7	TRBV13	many	CASSLPPSTGTNF	TGTGCCAGCAGCTTACCCCCCTCGACAGGGACGAACTTC
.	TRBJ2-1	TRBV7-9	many	CASSLAEAYNEQFF	TGTGCCAGCAGCTTAGCGGAAGCCTACAATGAGCAGTTCTTC
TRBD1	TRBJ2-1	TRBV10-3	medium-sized	CAIRDRDRLSYNEQFF	TGTGCCATCAGGGACCGGGACAGATTATCCTACAATGAGCAGTTCTTC
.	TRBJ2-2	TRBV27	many	CASSTDSLWNTGELFF	TGTGCCAGCAGTACGGACAGCCTCTGGAACACCGGGGAGCTGTTTTTT
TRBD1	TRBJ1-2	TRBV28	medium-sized	CASSSGQPGYGYTF	TGTGCCAGCAGTTCGGGACAGCCGGGCTATGGCTACACCTTC
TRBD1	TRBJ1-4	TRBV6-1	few	CASSEGQTNEKLFF	TGTGCCAGCAGTGAGGGACAGACTAATGAAAAACTGTTTTTT
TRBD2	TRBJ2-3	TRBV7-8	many	CASSLNVGGRSPDTQYF	TGTGCCAGCAGCTTAAATGTCGGCGGGAGGTCCCCAGATACGCAGTATTTT
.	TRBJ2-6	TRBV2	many	CASKPTGRPGANVLTF	TGTGCCAGCAAACCTACAGGCCGTCCTGGGGCCAACGTCCTGACTTTC
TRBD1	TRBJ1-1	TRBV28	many	CASSLWGDRGNTEAFF	TGTGCCAGCAGTCTTTGGGGGGACAGAGGGAACACTGAAGCTTTCTTT
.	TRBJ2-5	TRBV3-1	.	CASSQEWSGLQETQYF	TGTGCCAGCAGCCAAGAGTGGAGCGGGCTTCAAGAGACCCAGTACTTC
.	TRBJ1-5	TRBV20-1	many	CSTSGSWGVNQPQHF	TGCAGCACCTCTGGGTCTTGGGGGGTGAATCAGCCCCAGCATTTT
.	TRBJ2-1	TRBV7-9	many	CASSLSVWEQFF	TGTGCCAGCAGCTTAAGTGTATGGGAGCAGTTCTTC
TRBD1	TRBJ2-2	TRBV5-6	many	CASSLAPGQGRAGELFF	TGTGCCAGCAGCTTGGCCCCGGGACAGGGAAGGGCCGGGGAGCTGTTTTTT
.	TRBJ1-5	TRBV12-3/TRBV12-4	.	CASTDSNQPQHF	TGTGCCAGCACCGACAGCAATCAGCCCCAGCATTTT
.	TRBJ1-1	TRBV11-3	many	CASSKQGVAEAFF	TGTGCCAGCAGCAAACAGGGAGTTGCTGAAGCTTTCTTT
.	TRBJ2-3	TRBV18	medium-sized	CASSPETGSTDTQYF	TGTGCCAGCTCACCGGAGACTGGGAGCACAGATACGCAGTATTTT
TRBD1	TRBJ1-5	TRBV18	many	CASSLRTGGFNQPQHF	TGTGCCAGCTCACTTCGGACAGGGGGCTTCAATCAGCCCCAGCATTTT
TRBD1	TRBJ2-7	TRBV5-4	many	CASSPGQGSHYEQYF	TGTGCCAGCAGCCCGGGACAGGGCAGCCACTACGAGCAGTACTTC
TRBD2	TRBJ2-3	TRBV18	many	CASSRGLAGLSTDTQYF	TGTGCCAGCTCGCGCGGACTAGCGGGGCTAAGCACAGATACGCAGTATTTT